A selection of T cell receptor beta chains follows, all from one sample in a study of T cell changes during pregnancy in multiple sclerosis. Profiled with immunoSEQ multiplex PCR; TCRdb holds only in-frame clones, not every one. This table has tens of thousands of clones, around 93% appearing once. This specimen consisted of peripheral blood, obtained in the first trimester of pregnancy. The receptor set was obtained from a female donor with multiple sclerosis, enrolled in a pregnancy study. Both conserved end residues are part of each CDR3. A D gene is named only where the DNA matches it firmly. Clone size is not always given. Where it is, it says once, few, many or a class for expanded clones.

size: NA; J: TRBJ1-1; D: NA; V: TRBV5-1; DNA: TGCGCCAGCAGCTTGGGGCGGGATAACACTGAAGCTTTCTTT; CDR3: CASSLGRDNTEAFF
size: NA; J: TRBJ2-7; D: NA; V: TRBV4-1; DNA: TGCGCCAGCAGCCCATCTAGATCCTACGAGCAGTACTTC; CDR3: CASSPSRSYEQYF
size: once; J: TRBJ2-4; D: TRBD2; V: TRBV14; DNA: TGTGCCAGCAGCCAAGAAGGAGGCCTAGCGGGAGTAAATGTGGCCAAAAACATTCAGTACTTC; CDR3: CASSQEGGLAGVNVAKNIQYF
size: NA; J: TRBJ2-2; D: TRBD1; V: TRBV10-3; DNA: TGTGCCATCAGTACAGGGGAGACCGGGGAGCTGTTTTTT; CDR3: CAISTGETGELFF
size: once; J: TRBJ2-2; D: NA; V: TRBV9; DNA: TGTGCCAGCAGCGTGACTACGAACACCGGGGAGCTGTTTTTT; CDR3: CASSVTTNTGELFF
size: NA; J: TRBJ2-1; D: TRBD2; V: TRBV7-2; DNA: TGTGCCAGCAGCGTAGCGGGAGGCCTTCGGCAGTTCTTC; CDR3: CASSVAGGLRQFF
size: NA; J: TRBJ2-3; D: TRBD2; V: TRBV9; DNA: TGTGCCAGCAGCGCGAGACTAGCGGGGAGCACAGATACGCAGTATTTT; CDR3: CASSARLAGSTDTQYF
size: once; J: TRBJ2-7; D: NA; V: TRBV7-9; DNA: TGTGCCAGCAGCCCTCCGATACAGGGATCCGAGCAGTACTTC; CDR3: CASSPPIQGSEQYF
size: NA; J: TRBJ2-7; D: NA; V: TRBV10-3; DNA: TGTGCCATCAGTGAGTCGACTGACAGCTCCTACGAGCAGTACTTC; CDR3: CAISESTDSSYEQYF
size: NA; J: TRBJ1-2; D: TRBD1; V: TRBV19; DNA: TGTGCCAGTAGTATAAGGACAGGAACCCACTATGGCTACACCTTC; CDR3: CASSIRTGTHYGYTF
size: NA; J: TRBJ2-2; D: NA; V: TRBV13; DNA: TGTGCCAGCTTAGCCATAACCGGGGAGCTGTTTTTT; CDR3: CASLAITGELFF